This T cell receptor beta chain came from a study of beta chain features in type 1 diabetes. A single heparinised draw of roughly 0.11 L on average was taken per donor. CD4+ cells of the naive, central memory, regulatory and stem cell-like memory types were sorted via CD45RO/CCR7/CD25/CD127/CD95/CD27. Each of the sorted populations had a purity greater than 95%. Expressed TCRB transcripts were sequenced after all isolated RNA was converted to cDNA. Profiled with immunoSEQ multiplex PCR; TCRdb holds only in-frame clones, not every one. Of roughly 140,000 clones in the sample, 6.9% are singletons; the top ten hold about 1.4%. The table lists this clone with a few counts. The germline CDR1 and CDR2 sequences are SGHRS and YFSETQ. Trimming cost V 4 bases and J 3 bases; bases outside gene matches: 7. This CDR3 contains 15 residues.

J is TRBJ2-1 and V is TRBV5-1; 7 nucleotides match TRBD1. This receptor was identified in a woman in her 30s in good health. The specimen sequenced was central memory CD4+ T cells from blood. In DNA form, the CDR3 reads TGCGCCAGCAGCATTACGACAGGGATCTACAATGAGCAGTTCTTC. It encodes CASSITTGIYNEQFF.